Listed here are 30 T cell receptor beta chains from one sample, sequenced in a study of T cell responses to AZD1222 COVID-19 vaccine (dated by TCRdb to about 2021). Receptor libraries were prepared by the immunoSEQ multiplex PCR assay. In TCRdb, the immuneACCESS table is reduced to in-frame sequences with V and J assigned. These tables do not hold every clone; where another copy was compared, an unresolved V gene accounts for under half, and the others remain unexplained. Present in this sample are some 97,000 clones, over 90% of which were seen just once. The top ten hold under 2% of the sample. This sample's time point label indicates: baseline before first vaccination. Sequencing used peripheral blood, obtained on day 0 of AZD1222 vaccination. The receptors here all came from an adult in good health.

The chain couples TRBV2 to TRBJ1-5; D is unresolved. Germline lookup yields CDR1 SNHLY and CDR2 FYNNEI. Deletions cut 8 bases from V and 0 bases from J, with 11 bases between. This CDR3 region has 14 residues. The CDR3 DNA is TGTGCCAGCGGGGAGCCTTATAGCAATCAGCCCCAGCATTTT. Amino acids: CASGEPYSNQPQHF.

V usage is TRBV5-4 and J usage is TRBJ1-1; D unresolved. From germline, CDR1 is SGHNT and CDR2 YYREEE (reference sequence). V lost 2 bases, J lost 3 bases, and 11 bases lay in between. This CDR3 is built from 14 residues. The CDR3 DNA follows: TGTGCCAGCAGCTTTGAAGGTGACTACACTGAAGCTTTCTTT. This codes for CASSFEGDYTEAFF.

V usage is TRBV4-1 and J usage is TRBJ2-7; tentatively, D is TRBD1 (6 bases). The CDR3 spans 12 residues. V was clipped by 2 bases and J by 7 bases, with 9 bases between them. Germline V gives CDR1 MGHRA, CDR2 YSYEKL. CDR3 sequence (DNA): TGCGCCAGCAGCCAACCCCAGGGGGAGCAGTACTTC. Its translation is CASSQPQGEQYF.

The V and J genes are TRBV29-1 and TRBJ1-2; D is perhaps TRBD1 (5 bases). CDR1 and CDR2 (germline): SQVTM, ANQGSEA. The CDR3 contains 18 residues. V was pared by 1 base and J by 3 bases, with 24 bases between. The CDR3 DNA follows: TGCAGCGTTGAAGGAGGCGGGGGTCAGGATGGGGCCTACTATGGCTACACCTTC. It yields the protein CSVEGGGGQDGAYYGYTF. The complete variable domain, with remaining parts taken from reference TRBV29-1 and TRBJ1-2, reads SAVISQKPSRDICQRGTSLTIQCQVDSQVTMMFWYRQQPGQSLTLIATANQGSEATYESGFVIDKFPISRPNLTFSTLTVSNMSPEDSSIYLCSVEGGGGQDGAYYGYTFGSGTRLTVV.

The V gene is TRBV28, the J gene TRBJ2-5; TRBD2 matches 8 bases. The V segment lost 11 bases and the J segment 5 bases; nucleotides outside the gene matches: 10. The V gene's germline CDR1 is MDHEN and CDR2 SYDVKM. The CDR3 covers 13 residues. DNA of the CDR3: TGTGCCGGAAGGACTAGCTCTAAGGAGACCCAGTACTTC. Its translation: CAGRTSSKETQYF.

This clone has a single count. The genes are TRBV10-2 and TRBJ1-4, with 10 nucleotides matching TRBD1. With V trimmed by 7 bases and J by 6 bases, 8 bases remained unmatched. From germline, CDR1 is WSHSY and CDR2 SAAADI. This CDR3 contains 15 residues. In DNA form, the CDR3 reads TGCGCCAGCAAATTCTCCGGGACAGGGGATGAAAAACTGTTTTTT. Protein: CASKFSGTGDEKLFF.

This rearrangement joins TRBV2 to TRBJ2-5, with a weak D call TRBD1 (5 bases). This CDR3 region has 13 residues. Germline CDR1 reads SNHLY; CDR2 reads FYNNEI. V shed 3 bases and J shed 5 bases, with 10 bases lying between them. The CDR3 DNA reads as TGTGCCAGCAGTGATTTGGGGCTGGAGACCCAGTACTTC. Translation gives CASSDLGLETQYF.

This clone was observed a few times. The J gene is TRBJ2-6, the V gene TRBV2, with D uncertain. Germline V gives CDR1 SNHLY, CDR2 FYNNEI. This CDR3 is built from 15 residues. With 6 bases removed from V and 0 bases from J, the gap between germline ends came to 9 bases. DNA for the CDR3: TGTGCCAGCAGGGCCCAAAACTCTGGGGCCAACGTCCTGACTTTC. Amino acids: CASRAQNSGANVLTF.

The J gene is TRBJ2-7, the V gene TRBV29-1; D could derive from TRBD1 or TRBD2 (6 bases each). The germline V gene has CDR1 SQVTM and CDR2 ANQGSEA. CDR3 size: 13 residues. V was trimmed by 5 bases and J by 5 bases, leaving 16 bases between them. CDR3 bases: TGCAGCGTTCAGGGGCAGGGAGGAGACGAGCAGTACTTC. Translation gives CSVQGQGGDEQYF.

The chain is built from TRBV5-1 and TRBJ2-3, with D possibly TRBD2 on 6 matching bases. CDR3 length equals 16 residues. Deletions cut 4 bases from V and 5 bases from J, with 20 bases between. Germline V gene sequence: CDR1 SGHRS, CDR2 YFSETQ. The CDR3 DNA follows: TGCGCCAGCAGCCCCGTGGGCGGGGCAGTGGGAGATACGCAGTATTTT. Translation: CASSPVGGAVGDTQYF.

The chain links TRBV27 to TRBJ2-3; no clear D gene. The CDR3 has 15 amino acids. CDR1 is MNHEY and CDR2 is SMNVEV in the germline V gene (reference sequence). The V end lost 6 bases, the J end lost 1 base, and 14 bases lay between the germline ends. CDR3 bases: TGTGCCAGCAGCCCTAGGCGGCCTGGCACAGATACGCAGTATTTT. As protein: CASSPRRPGTDTQYF.

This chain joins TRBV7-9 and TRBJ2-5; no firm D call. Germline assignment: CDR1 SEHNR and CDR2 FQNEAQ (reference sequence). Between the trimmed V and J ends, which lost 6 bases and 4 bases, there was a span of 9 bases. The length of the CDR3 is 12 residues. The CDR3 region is CASRGNRETQYF. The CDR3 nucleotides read TGTGCCAGCAGGGGAAATAGAGAGACCCAGTACTTC. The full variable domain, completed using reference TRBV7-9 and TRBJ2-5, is DTGVSQNPRHKITKRGQNVTFRCDPISEHNRLYWYRQTLGQGPEFLTYFQNEAQLEKSRLLSDRFSAERPKGSFSTLEIQRTEQGDSAMYLCASRGNRETQYFGPGTRLLVL.

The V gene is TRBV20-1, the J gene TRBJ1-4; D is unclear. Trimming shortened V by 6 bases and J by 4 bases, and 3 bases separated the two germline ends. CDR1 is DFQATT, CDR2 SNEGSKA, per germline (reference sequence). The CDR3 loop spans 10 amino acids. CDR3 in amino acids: CSAHNEKLFF. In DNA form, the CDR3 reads TGCAGTGCCCATAATGAAAAACTGTTTTTT.

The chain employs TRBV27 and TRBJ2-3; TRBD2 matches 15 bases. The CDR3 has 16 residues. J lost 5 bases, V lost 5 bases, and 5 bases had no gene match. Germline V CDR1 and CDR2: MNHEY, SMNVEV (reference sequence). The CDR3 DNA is TGTGCCAGCAGTCCCTGGACTAGCGGGAGGGGAGATACGCAGTATTTT. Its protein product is CASSPWTSGRGDTQYF.

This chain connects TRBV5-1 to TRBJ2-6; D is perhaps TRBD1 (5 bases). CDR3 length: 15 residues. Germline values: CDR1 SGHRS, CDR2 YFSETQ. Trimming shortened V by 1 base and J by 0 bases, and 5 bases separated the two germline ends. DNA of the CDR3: TGCGCCAGCAGCTTGCAGGGCTCTGGGGCCAACGTCCTGACTTTC. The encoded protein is CASSLQGSGANVLTF.

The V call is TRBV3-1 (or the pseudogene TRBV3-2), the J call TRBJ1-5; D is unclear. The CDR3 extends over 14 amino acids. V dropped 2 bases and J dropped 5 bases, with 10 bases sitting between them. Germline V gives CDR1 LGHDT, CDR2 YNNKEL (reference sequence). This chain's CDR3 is CASSQTDSHQPQHF. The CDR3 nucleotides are TGTGCCAGCAGCCAAACGGATTCCCATCAGCCCCAGCATTTT.

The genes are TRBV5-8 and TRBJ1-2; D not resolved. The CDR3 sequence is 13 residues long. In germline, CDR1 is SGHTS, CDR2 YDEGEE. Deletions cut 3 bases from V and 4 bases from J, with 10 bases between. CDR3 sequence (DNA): TGTGCCAGCAGCTCCCCGGGCAGCTATGGCTACACCTTC. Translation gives CASSSPGSYGYTF.

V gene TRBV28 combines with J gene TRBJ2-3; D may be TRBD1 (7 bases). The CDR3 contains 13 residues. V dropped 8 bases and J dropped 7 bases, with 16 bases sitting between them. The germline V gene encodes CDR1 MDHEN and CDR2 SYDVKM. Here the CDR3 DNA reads TGTGCCAGCGCGGGGCAGGGGGTTAATACGCAGTATTTT. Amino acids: CASAGQGVNTQYF.

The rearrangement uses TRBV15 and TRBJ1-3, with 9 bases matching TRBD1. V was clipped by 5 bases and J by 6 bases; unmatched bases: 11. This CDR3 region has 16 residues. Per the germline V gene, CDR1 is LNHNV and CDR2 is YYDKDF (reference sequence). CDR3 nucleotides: TGTGCCACCAGCGGGACACAGGGGGCGCTTGAAAACACCATATATTTT. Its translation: CATSGTQGALENTIYF.

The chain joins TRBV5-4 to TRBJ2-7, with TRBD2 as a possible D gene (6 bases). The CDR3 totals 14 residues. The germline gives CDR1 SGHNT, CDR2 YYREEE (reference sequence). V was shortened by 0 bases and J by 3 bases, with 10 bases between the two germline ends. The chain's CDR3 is CASSLGSRDYEQYF. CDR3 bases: TGTGCCAGCAGCTTGGGCTCGCGGGACTACGAGCAGTACTTC.

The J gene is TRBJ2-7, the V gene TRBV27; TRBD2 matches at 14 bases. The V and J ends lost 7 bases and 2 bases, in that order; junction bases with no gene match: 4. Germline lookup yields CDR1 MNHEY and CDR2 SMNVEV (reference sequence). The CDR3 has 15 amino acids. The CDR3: CASKRLAGGAYEQYF. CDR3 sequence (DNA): TGTGCCAGCAAAAGACTAGCGGGAGGGGCCTACGAGCAGTACTTC.

DNA of the CDR3: TGTGCCAGCAGCTTAAAAGGGAGTGGGGATCAGCCCCAGCATTTT. Translated, it gives CASSLKGSGDQPQHF. This chain links TRBV7-9 with TRBJ1-5, with D uncertain. CDR1 is SEHNR, CDR2 FQNEAQ, per germline (reference sequence). This CDR3 region has 15 residues. Trimming pared 2 bases from V and 5 bases from J, leaving 13 bases between.

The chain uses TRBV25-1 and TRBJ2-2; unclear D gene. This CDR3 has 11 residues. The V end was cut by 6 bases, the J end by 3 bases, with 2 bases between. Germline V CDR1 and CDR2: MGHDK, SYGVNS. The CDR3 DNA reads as TGTGCCAGCAGCTACACCGGGGAGCTGTTTTTT. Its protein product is CASSYTGELFF.

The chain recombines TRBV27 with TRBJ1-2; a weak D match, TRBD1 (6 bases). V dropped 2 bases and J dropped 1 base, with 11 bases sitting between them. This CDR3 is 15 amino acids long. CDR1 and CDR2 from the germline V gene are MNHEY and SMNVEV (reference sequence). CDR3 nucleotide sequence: TGTGCCAGCAGTTTAAGCGGGGGCCATAACTATGGCTACACCTTC. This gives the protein CASSLSGGHNYGYTF.

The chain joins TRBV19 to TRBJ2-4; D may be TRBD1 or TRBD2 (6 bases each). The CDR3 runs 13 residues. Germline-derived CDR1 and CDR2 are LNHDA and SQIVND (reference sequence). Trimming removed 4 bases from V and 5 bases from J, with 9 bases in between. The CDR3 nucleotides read TGTGCCAGTAGTAACCGGGGGCAAAACATTCAGTACTTC. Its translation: CASSNRGQNIQYF.

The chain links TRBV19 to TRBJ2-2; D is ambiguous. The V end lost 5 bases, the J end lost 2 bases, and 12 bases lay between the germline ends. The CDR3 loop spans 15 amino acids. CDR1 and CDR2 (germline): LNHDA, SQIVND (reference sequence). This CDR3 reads CASSGYSRNTGELFF. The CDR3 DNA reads TGTGCCAGTAGTGGGTATAGCAGAAACACCGGGGAGCTGTTTTTT.

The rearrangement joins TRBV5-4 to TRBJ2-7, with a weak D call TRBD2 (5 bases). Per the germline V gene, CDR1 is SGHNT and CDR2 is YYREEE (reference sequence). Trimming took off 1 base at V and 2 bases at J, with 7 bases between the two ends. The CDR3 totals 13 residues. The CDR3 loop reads CASSLKGAYEQYF. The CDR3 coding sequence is TGTGCCAGCAGCTTGAAGGGAGCCTACGAGCAGTACTTC.

CDR3 DNA: TGTGCCTGGAGTGTACAGGGGAATTCACCCCTCCACTTT. It yields the protein CAWSVQGNSPLHF. The chain links TRBV30 to TRBJ1-6; 7 nucleotides align to TRBD1. Trimming took 0 bases from V and 7 from J; bases not matched to a gene: 0. The CDR3 spans 13 residues. The V gene's germline CDR1 is GTSNPN and CDR2 SVGIG (reference sequence). Combining the CDR3 with reference TRBV30 and TRBJ1-6 gives the whole variable domain SQTIHQWPATLVQPVGSPLSLECTVEGTSNPNLYWYRQAAGRGLQLLFYSVGIGQISSEVPQNLSASRPQDRQFILSSKKLLLSDSGFYLCAWSVQGNSPLHFGNGTRLTVT.

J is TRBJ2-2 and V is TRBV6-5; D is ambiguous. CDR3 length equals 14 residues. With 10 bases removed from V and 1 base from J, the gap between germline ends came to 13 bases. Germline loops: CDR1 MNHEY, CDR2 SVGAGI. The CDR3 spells CATNRRRNTGELFF. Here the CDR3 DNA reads TGTGCCACCAATAGAAGGCGGAACACCGGGGAGCTGTTTTTT.

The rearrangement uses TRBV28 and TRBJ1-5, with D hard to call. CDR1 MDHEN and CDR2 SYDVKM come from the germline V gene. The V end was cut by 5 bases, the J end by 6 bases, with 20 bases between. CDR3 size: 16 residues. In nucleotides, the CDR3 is TGTGCCAGCAGTCAAAAGTACCGCCCAAGGAGTCAGCCCCAGCATTTT. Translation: CASSQKYRPRSQPQHF.